Presented here are 28 T cell receptor beta chains from one specimen sequenced in a study of CD8 T cells in Susac syndrome. An input of roughly 0.45 to 1 ug of RNA was subjected to reverse transcription using random hexamers. TCRdb passed the immunoSEQ multiplex PCR reads through MiXCR, listing each CDR3 protein once. The sample shows about 440,000 distinct CDR3 sequences, more than 70% of them seen only once. The sample consisted of CD8+ T cells from PBMCs. The receptor set was obtained from a human donor with multiple sclerosis.

The V call is TRBV12-3 or TRBV12-4, the J call TRBJ2-2; no clear D gene. V was cut by 6 bases and J by 3 bases, with 8 bases left in between. The CDR3 contains 13 residues. The DNA for the CDR3 is TGTGCCAGCAGCCCCCTTTACACCGGGGAGCTGTTTTTT. Translated: CASSPLYTGELFF.

V and J are TRBV7-9 and TRBJ1-2; D is perhaps TRBD1 (5 bases). The CDR3 contains 14 residues. Trimming pared 6 bases from V and 5 bases from J, leaving 16 bases between. The germline V gene has CDR1 SEHNR and CDR2 FQNEAQ (reference sequence). CDR3 bases: TGTGCCAGCAGTTCTGACAGAGAATGGTATGGCTACACCTTC. It translates to CASSSDREWYGYTF.

This clonotype has a handful of counts. The chain has TRBV6-5 and TRBJ2-2, with 8 bases lining up with TRBD2. Germline-derived CDR1 and CDR2 are MNHEY and SVGAGI. Losses at the gene ends were 0 bases for V and 6 bases for J; bases not matched to a gene: 3. This CDR3 is built from 15 residues. The CDR3 bases are TGTGCCAGCAGTTACTCGAAACTAGCGGCCGGGGAGCTGTTTTTT. This translates into CASSYSKLAAGELFF.

The gene calls are TRBV11-2 and TRBJ1-1; D possibly corresponds to TRBD1 (6 bases). CDR3 length: 20 amino acids. V was clipped by 0 bases and J by 0 bases, with 23 bases between them. Germline-derived CDR1 and CDR2 are SGHAT and FQNNGV. CDR3 DNA: TGTGCCAGCAGCTTAGAGAGCAGGGGACCCTTACCCCTCATGAACACTGAAGCTTTCTTT. Translated: CASSLESRGPLPLMNTEAFF.

Turning to this clonotype: An end of the junction does not agree with germline; a read error may underlie this. The rearrangement uses TRBV5-1 and TRBJ2-7; 7 bases map to TRBD1. The CDR3 runs to 14 residues. Per the germline V gene, CDR1 is SGHRS and CDR2 is YFSETQ. CDR3 sequence (DNA): TGTGCCAGCAGTCCCGGGGACAGCTCCTACGAGCAGTACTTC. Its translation is CASSPGDSSYEQYF. Supplemented by reference TRBV5-1 and TRBJ2-7, the full variable domain reads KAGVTQTPRYLIKTRGQQVTLSCSPISGHRSVSWYQQTPGQGLQFLFEYFSETQRNKGNFPGRFSGRQFSNSRSEMNVSTLELGDSALYLCASSPGDSSYEQYFGPGTRLTVT.

V usage is TRBV12-3 or TRBV12-4 and J usage is TRBJ2-1, with D perhaps matching TRBD2 (5 bases). V lost 6 bases to trimming and J lost 8 bases, with 17 bases between them. The CDR3 is 14 amino acids. The CDR3 region is CASSVPSTRYEQFF. CDR3 nucleotides: TGTGCCAGCAGCGTGCCCTCTACTAGGTATGAGCAGTTCTTC.

This chain links TRBV27 with TRBJ1-1, with D possibly TRBD1 on 5 matching bases. The CDR3 runs to 15 residues. CDR1 and CDR2 from the germline V gene are MNHEY and SMNVEV (reference sequence). V lost 3 bases and J 0 bases, leaving 11 bases between the germline ends. The CDR3 region is CASSFLGPLNTEAFF. CDR3 DNA: TGTGCCAGCAGTTTCTTGGGACCCTTGAACACTGAAGCTTTCTTT.

A single count supports this clonotype. V is TRBV6-1 and J is TRBJ1-3; unclear D gene. In germline, CDR1 is MNHNS, CDR2 SASEGT. The V end lost 7 bases, the J end lost 0 bases, and 25 bases lay between the germline ends. The CDR3 extends over 19 amino acids. Here the CDR3 reads CASILSGFRLFSSGNTIYF. CDR3 DNA: TGTGCCAGCATTCTGTCGGGGTTTCGCTTATTCAGCTCTGGAAACACCATATATTTT.

This clonotype showed up just once. The chain joins TRBV27 to TRBJ2-3; maybe TRBD2 (6 bases). The germline V gene encodes CDR1 MNHEY and CDR2 SMNVEV (reference sequence). This CDR3 is built from 11 residues. The V end was cut by 6 bases, the J end by 5 bases, with 6 bases between. The CDR3 spells CASREGDTQYF. The CDR3 region has the DNA TGTGCCAGCAGGGAGGGAGATACGCAGTATTTT.

The chain combines TRBV15 with TRBJ2-5; TRBD2 might be the D (5 bases). This CDR3 contains 14 residues. The V gene's germline CDR1 is LNHNV and CDR2 YYDKDF (reference sequence). With 1 base removed from V and 0 bases from J, the gap between germline ends came to 6 bases. The chain's CDR3 is CATSRAGYQETQYF. The CDR3 DNA follows: TGTGCCACCAGCAGAGCGGGATACCAAGAGACCCAGTACTTC.

This clonotype has only one observation. This chain joins TRBV6-5 and TRBJ1-4; D is perhaps TRBD1 (5 bases). CDR3 length equals 15 residues. V was clipped by 5 bases and J by 5 bases, with 15 bases between them. CDR1 is MNHEY and CDR2 is SVGAGI in the germline V gene. The CDR3 DNA reads TGTGCCAGCAGTACGCTGACAGCGCTCAATGAAAAACTGTTTTTT. Its protein product is CASSTLTALNEKLFF.

This clonotype occurred a few times. The chain joins TRBV19 to TRBJ2-7; D perhaps matches TRBD1 (6 bases). The germline V gene encodes CDR1 LNHDA and CDR2 SQIVND (reference sequence). There are 14 residues in the CDR3. Trimming shortened V by 4 bases and J by 2 bases, and 12 bases separated the two germline ends. This chain's CDR3 is CASSRDRPPYEQYF. In nucleotides, the CDR3 is TGTGCCAGTAGTAGAGACAGGCCTCCCTACGAGCAGTACTTC.

The V and J genes are TRBV24-1 and TRBJ2-2, with a weak D call TRBD1 (5 bases). The germline gives CDR1 KGHDR, CDR2 SFDVKD. The CDR3 length is 14 residues. Between the trimmed V and J ends, which lost 3 bases and 5 bases, there was a span of 9 bases. The CDR3: CATSDSRDTGELFF. The CDR3 DNA is TGTGCCACCAGTGATAGCAGGGATACCGGGGAGCTGTTTTTT.

The chain combines TRBV19 with TRBJ2-3; TRBD2 is a possible D gene (6 bases). Germline CDR1 is LNHDA and CDR2 is SQIVND (reference sequence). The CDR3 consists of 17 residues. V gave up 5 bases and J gave up 2 bases, with 20 bases separating them. In DNA, the CDR3 is TGTGCCAGTAGTCGCCTCCCCCTAGCGCTGGACACAGATACGCAGTATTTT. Translation gives CASSRLPLALDTDTQYF.

The chain combines TRBV6-1 with TRBJ1-2; possibly TRBD1 for D (6 bases). V lost 7 bases, J lost 1 base, and 19 bases lay in between. The V gene's germline CDR1 is MNHNS and CDR2 SASEGT. The CDR3 runs to 16 residues. CDR3 nucleotides: TGTGCCAGCACCCCTATTTCAGGGGAATTTAACTATGGCTACACCTTC. Translated, it gives CASTPISGEFNYGYTF.

This chain links TRBV5-1 with TRBJ1-1; no clear D gene. CDR1 is SGHRS and CDR2 is YFSETQ in the germline V gene. The CDR3 covers 15 residues. Trimming removed 1 base from V and 1 base from J, with 11 bases in between. CDR3 bases: TGCGCCAGCAGCTTGTGCCCCGAAGGGAACACTGAAGCTTTCTTT. It codes for CASSLCPEGNTEAFF.

The rearrangement uses TRBV20-1 and TRBJ2-1; maybe TRBD1 (6 bases). The V end was cut by 0 bases, the J end by 4 bases, with 16 bases between. The CDR3 length is 16 residues. CDR1 and CDR2 (germline): DFQATT, SNEGSKA (reference sequence). The CDR3 sequence is CSARESRTAVYNEQFF. CDR3 DNA sequence: TGCAGTGCTAGAGAGTCCCGGACAGCCGTTTACAATGAGCAGTTCTTC.

DNA for the CDR3: TGTGCCAGCAGTCACGACAGGAAGGGCACTGAAGCTTTCTTT. This sequence encodes CASSHDRKGTEAFF. The chain uses TRBV6-6 and TRBJ1-1, with D possibly TRBD1 on 6 matching bases. V was cut by 5 bases and J by 4 bases, with 14 bases left in between. CDR1 is MNHNY and CDR2 is SVGAGI in the germline V gene (reference sequence). The CDR3 has 14 residues.

This clonotype was detected once. The chain has TRBV3-1 and TRBJ2-1; no clear D. Per the germline V gene, CDR1 is LGHDT and CDR2 is YNNKEL (reference sequence). Trimming cost V 5 bases and J 2 bases, with 22 bases left between them. The CDR3 extends over 18 amino acids. CDR3 loop: CASSGETLIKETYNEQFF. Written as DNA, the CDR3 is TGTGCCAGCAGCGGCGAGACCCTCATAAAGGAAACCTACAATGAGCAGTTCTTC.

The rearrangement uses TRBV10-1 and TRBJ2-1; D is perhaps TRBD1 or TRBD2 (5 bases each). CDR1 and CDR2 from the germline V gene are WNHNN and SYGVQD (reference sequence). The germline V and J ends were trimmed by 0 bases and 4 bases, with 13 bases remaining between them. The length of the CDR3 is 16 residues. The chain's CDR3 is CASSESRGFDYNEQFF. CDR3 bases: TGCGCCAGCAGTGAGTCCCGGGGCTTCGATTACAATGAGCAGTTCTTC.

This clonotype has just one count. V usage is TRBV6-6 and J usage is TRBJ2-7, with TRBD1 matching 7 bases. This CDR3 has 15 amino acids. Losses at the gene ends were 6 bases for V and 3 bases for J; bases not matched to a gene: 11. Per the germline V gene, CDR1 is MNHNY and CDR2 is SVGAGI (reference sequence). This chain's CDR3 is CASSKNRGPDYEQYF. CDR3 DNA sequence: TGTGCCAGCAGCAAAAACAGGGGACCCGACTACGAGCAGTACTTC.

This chain uses TRBV4-1 with TRBJ1-3; D might be TRBD1 (5 bases). Trimming stripped 8 bases from V and 0 bases from J, with 8 bases between. The germline CDR1 and CDR2 sequences are MGHRA and YSYEKL. The CDR3 has 13 amino acids. CDR3 loop: CASGGTSGNTIYF. DNA for the CDR3: TGCGCCAGCGGGGGAACCTCTGGAAACACCATATATTTT.

The V and J genes are TRBV7-6 and TRBJ2-7; the D is unclear. Trimming took off 1 base at V and 7 bases at J, with 14 bases between the two ends. The CDR3 is made up of 14 amino acids. Germline lookup yields CDR1 SGHVS and CDR2 FNYEAQ. CDR3 in DNA: TGTGCCAGCAGCTTAGATGGGGAATCGGAGGAGCAGTACTTC. This codes for CASSLDGESEEQYF.

In its sample, this clonotype was seen a few times. The V and J genes are TRBV30 and TRBJ2-7; no clear D gene. CDR1 and CDR2 (germline): GTSNPN, SVGIG (reference sequence). CDR3 length: 12 amino acids. Trimming stripped 0 bases from V and 4 bases from J, with 7 bases between. This CDR3 reads CAWSVLGYEQYF. CDR3 coding DNA: TGTGCCTGGAGTGTACTGGGATACGAGCAGTACTTC.

V and J are TRBV10-1 and TRBJ1-1; D is undetermined. The CDR3 extends over 15 amino acids. With 0 bases removed from V and 0 bases from J, the gap between germline ends came to 8 bases. In germline, CDR1 is WNHNN, CDR2 SYGVQD (reference sequence). In DNA, the CDR3 is TGCGCCAGCAGTGAGTCCCCCGTCATGAACACTGAAGCTTTCTTT. Translation gives CASSESPVMNTEAFF.

The CDR3 nucleotides read TGTGCCAGCAGTTCCGTCCGGACCGAGCAAGAGACCCAGTACTTC. It translates to CASSSVRTEQETQYF. V gene TRBV27 combines with J gene TRBJ2-5; D call uncertain. This CDR3 is 15 amino acids long. Germline lookup yields CDR1 MNHEY and CDR2 SMNVEV (reference sequence). The ends were cut back, 4 bases at V and 2 bases at J, with 14 bases in the middle.

The chain carries TRBV11-2 and TRBJ2-7, with a tentative D call TRBD2 (6 bases). Germline loops: CDR1 SGHAT, CDR2 FQNNGV. The germline V and J ends were trimmed by 0 bases and 0 bases, with 9 bases remaining between them. The CDR3 covers 15 residues. In DNA form, the CDR3 reads TGTGCCAGCAGCTTAGAATCGGGAGCCTCCTACGAGCAGTACTTC. This gives the protein CASSLESGASYEQYF.

The chain has TRBV11-2 and TRBJ1-2; 7 nucleotides align to TRBD1. CDR3 length equals 14 residues. The V gene's germline CDR1 is SGHAT and CDR2 FQNNGV. J lost 4 bases, V lost 6 bases, and 8 bases had no gene match. The CDR3 DNA is TGTGCCAGCAGGGCTGGGGCAGGGGGCTATGGCTACACCTTC. As protein: CASRAGAGGYGYTF.